This TCR beta chain was profiled in a study of shared clonotypes between healthy human individuals. About the research overall: Each donor's CD8 memory used one plate, CD8 naive two, each CD4 subset three.

This clone has just one count. What it binds is unknown. General study findings and limits: Generation probabilities of non-shared clonotypes were lower (relative to those shared by all four donors). The naive CD4 repertoires of a few donors were compared, and around 5% of clonotypes were shared.

The donor population consisted of healthy HIV-negative adults with no recent acute infections or vaccinations. The J segment lost 7 bases and the V segment lost 6 bases, leaving 6 bases of the junction unmatched. CDR1 and CDR2 (germline): MNHEY, SVGAGI. CDR3 size: 14 residues. The assay was immunoSEQ multiplex PCR, and TCRdb's table has in-frame clones only and misses some. This sample has some 2,500,000 clones, with approximately 90% found just once. The TCR was taken from a man aged 18 to 30 in good health. Some clones in this sample may be carry-over from other donors' samples. The chain has TRBV6-5 and TRBJ2-1, with TRBD2 identical over 10 bases. Material for sequencing was naive CD4+ T cells from PBMCs. Described subset: CD45RA+ positively selected. The CDR3 reads CASSGSGRRNEQFF. The CDR3 nucleotides read TGTGCCAGCAGCGGTAGCGGGAGGCGGAATGAGCAGTTCTTC.